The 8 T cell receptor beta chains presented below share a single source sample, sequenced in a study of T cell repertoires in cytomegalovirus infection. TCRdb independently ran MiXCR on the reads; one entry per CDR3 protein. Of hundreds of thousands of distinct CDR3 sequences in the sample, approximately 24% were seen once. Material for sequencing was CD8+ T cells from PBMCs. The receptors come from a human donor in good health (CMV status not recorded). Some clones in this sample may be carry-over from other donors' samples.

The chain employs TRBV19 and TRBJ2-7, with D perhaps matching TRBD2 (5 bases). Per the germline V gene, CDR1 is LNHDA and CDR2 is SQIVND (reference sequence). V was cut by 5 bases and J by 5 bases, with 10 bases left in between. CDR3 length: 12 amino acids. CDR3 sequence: CASSDGRDEQYF. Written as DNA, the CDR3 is TGTGCCAGTAGTGACGGGCGGGACGAGCAGTACTTC.

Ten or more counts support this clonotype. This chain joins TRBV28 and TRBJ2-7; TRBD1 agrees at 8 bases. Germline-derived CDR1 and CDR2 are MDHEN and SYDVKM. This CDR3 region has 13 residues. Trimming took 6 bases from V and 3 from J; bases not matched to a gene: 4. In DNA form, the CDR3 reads TGTGCCAGCAGACTACAGGGGGACTACGAGCAGTACGTC. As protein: CASRLQGDYEQYV.

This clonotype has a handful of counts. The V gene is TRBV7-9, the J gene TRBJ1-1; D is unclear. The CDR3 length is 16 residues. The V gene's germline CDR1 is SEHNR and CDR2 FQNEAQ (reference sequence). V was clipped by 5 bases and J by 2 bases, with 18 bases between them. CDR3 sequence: CASSLTRRTYNTEAFF. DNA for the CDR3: TGTGCCAGCAGCCTTACCCGCCGGACTTACAACACTGAAGCTTTCTTT.

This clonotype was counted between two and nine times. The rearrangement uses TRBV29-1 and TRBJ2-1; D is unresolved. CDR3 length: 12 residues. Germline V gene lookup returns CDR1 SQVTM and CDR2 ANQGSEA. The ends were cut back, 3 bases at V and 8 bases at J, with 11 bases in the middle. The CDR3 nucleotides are TGCAGCGTTGATGTGGCTTCTGATGAGCAGTTCTTC. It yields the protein CSVDVASDEQFF.

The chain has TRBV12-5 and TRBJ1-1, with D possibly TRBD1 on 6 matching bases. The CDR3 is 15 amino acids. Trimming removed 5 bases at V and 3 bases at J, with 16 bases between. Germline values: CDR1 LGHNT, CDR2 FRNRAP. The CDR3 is CASGPNRVEDTEAFF. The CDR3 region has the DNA TGTGCTAGTGGTCCCAACAGGGTTGAGGACACTGAAGCTTTCTTT.

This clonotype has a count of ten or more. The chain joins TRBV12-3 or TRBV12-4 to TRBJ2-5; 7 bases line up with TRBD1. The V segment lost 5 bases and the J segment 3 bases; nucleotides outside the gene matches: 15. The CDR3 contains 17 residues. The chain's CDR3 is CASSPLLAGQVEETQYF. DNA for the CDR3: TGTGCCAGCAGTCCGCTCCTGGCAGGACAGGTTGAAGAGACCCAGTACTTC.

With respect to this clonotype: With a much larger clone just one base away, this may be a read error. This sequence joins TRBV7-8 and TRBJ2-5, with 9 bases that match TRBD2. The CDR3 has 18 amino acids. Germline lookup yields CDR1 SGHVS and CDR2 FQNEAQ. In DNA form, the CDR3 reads TGTGCCAGCAGCTTAGCGTTACTAGCGGGCGGGACGGGGGAGACCCGGTACTTC. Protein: CASSLALLAGGTGETRYF.

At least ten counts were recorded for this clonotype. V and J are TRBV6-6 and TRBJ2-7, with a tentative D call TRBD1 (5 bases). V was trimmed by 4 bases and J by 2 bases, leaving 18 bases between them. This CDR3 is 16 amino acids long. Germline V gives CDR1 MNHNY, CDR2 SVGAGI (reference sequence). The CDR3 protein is CASSFGQGRPTYEQYF. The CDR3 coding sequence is TGTGCCAGCAGTTTCGGACAAGGCCGCCCCACCTACGAGCAGTACTTC.